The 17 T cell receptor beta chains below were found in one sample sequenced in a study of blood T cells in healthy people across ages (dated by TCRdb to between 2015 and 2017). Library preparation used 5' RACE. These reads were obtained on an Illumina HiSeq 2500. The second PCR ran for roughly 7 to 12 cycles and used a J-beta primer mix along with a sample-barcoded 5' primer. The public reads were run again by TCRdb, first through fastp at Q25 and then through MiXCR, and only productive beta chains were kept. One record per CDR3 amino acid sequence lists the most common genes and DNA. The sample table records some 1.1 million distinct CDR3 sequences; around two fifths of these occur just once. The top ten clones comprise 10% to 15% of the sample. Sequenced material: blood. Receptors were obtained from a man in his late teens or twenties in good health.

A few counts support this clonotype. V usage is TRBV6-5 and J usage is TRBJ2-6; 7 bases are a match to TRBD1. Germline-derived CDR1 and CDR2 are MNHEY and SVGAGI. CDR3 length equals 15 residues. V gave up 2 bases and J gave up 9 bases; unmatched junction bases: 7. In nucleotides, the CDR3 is TGTGCCAGCAGTTACGTCCGGGACAGAGTCAACGTCCTGACTTTC. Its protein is CASSYVRDRVNVLTF.

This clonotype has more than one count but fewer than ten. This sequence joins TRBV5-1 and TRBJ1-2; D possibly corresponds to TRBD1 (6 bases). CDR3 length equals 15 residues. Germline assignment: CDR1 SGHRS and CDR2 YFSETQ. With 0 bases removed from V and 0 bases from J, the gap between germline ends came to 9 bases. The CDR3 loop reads CASSLGDTTNYGYTF. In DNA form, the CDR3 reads TGCGCCAGCAGCTTGGGGGACACCACTAACTATGGCTACACCTTC. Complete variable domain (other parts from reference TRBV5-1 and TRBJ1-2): KAGVTQTPRYLIKTRGQQVTLSCSPISGHRSVSWYQQTPGQGLQFLFEYFSETQRNKGNFPGRFSGRQFSNSRSEMNVSTLELGDSALYLCASSLGDTTNYGYTFGSGTRLTVV.

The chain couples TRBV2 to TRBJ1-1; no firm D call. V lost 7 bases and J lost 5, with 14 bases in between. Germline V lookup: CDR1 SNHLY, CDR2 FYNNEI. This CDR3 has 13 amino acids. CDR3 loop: CASKRTEGTEAFF. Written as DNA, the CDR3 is TGTGCCAGCAAAAGAACTGAGGGAACTGAAGCTTTCTTT. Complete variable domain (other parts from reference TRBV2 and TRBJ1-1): EPEVTQTPSHQVTQMGQEVILRCVPISNHLYFYWYRQILGQKVEFLVSFYNNEISEKSEIFDDQFSVERPDGSNFTLKIRSTKLEDSAMYFCASKRTEGTEAFFGQGTRLTVV.

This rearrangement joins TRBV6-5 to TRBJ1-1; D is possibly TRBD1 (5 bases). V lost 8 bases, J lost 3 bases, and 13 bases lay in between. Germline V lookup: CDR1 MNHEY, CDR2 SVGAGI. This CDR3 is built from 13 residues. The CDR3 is CASDRGGDTEAFF. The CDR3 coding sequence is TGTGCCAGCGATAGAGGAGGGGACACTGAAGCTTTCTTT.

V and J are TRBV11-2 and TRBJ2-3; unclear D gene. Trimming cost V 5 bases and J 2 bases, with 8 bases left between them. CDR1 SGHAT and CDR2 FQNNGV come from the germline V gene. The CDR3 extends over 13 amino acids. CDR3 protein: CASSNRVTDTQYF. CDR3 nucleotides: TGTGCCAGCAGCAACCGGGTCACAGATACGCAGTATTTT. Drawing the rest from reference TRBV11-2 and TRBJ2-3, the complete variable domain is EAGVAQSPRYKIIEKRQSVAFWCNPISGHATLYWYQQILGQGPKLLIQFQNNGVVDDSQLPKDRFSAERLKGVDSTLKIQPAKLEDSAVYLCASSNRVTDTQYFGPGTRLTVL.

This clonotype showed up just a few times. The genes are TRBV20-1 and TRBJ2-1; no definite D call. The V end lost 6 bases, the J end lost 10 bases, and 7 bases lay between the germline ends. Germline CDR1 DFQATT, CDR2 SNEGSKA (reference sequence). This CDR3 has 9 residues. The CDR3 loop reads CSATKEQFF. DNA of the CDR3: TGCAGTGCCACCAAGGAGCAGTTCTTC.

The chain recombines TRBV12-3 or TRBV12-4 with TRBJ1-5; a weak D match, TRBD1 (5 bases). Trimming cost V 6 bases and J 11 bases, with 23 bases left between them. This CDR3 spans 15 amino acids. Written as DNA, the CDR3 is TGTGCCAGCAGCGGAACAGGACCGGTAAATACGGCCCAGCATTTT. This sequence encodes CASSGTGPVNTAQHF.

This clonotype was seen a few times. The CDR3 bases are TGTGCCAGCAGCCCCCGAGGGGGACCGAACACTGAAGCTTTCTTT. The encoded protein is CASSPRGGPNTEAFF. The chain combines TRBV4-2 with TRBJ1-1; the D gene is possibly TRBD1 (6 bases). This CDR3 is 15 amino acids long. V lost 4 bases to trimming and J lost 1 base, with 13 bases between them. Germline V gives CDR1 LGHNA, CDR2 YNFKEQ.

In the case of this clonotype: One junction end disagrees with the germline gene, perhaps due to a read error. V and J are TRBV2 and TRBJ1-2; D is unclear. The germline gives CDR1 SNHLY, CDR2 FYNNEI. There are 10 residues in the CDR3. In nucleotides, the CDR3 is TGTGCCAGCAATGAAACCAGATACACCTTC. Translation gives CASNETRYTF.

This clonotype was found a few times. The DNA for the CDR3 is TGTGCCAGCAGACCACGACAGGAACATAATTCACCCCTCCACTTT. It translates to CASRPRQEHNSPLHF. The V gene is TRBV4-2, the J gene TRBJ1-6, with D possibly matching TRBD1 (6 bases). V dropped 6 bases and J dropped 5 bases, with 14 bases sitting between them. The CDR3 spans 15 residues. Germline CDR1 and CDR2: LGHNA and YNFKEQ.

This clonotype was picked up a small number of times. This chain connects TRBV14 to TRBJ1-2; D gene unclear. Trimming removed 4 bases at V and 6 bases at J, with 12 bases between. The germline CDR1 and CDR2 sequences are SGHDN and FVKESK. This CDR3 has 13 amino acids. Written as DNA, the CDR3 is TGTGCCAGCAGCCCAGGCTTAACGAATGGCTACACCTTC. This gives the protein CASSPGLTNGYTF.

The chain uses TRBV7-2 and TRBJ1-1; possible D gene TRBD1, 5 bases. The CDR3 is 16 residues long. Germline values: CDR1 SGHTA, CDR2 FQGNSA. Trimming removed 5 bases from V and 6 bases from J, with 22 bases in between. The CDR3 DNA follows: TGTGCCAGCAGCCGAACTATTCGGGCCCAGGGAGCTGAAGCTTTCTTT. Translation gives CASSRTIRAQGAEAFF.

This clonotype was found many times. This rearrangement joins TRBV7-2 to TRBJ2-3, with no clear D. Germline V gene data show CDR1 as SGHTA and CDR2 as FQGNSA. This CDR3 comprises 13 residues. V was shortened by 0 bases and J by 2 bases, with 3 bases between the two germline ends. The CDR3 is CASSLANTDTQYF. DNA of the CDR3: TGTGCCAGCAGCTTAGCTAACACAGATACGCAGTATTTT.

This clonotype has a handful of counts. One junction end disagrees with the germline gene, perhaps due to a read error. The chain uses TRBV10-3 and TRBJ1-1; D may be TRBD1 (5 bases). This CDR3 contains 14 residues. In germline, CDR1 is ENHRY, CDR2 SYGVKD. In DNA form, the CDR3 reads TGTGCCATTAGTGGGACCAACGGAAACACTGAAGCTTTCTTT. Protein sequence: CAISGTNGNTEAFF.

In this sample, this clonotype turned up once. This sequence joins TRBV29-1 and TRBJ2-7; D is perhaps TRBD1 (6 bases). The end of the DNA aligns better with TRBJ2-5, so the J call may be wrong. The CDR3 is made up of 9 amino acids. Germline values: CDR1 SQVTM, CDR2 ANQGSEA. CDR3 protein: CSAGVTQYF. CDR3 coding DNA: TGCAGCGCAGGGGTGACCCAGTACTTC.

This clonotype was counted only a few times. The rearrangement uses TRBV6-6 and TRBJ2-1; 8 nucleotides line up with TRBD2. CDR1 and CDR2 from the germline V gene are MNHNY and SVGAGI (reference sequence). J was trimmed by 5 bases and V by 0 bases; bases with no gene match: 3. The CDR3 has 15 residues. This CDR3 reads CASSYSHGGDNEQFF. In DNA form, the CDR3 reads TGTGCCAGCAGTTACTCCCACGGGGGGGACAATGAGCAGTTCTTC.

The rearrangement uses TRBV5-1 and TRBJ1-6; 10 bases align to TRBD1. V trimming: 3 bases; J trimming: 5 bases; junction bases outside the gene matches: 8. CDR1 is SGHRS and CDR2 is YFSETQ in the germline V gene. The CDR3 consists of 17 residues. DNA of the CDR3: TGCGCCAGCAGCTCATCATGGACAGGGGGTGATAATTCACCCCTCCACTTT. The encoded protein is CASSSSWTGGDNSPLHF.